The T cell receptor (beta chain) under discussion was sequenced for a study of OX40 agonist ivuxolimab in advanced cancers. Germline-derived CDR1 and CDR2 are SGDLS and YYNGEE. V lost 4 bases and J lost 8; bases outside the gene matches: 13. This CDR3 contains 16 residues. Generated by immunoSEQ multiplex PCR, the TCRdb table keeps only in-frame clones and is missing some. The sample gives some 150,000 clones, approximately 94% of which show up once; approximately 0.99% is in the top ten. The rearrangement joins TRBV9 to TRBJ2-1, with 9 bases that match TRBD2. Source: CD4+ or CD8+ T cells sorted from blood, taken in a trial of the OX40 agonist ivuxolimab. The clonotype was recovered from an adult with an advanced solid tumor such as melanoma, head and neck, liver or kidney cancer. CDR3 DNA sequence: TGTGCCAGCAGCACCCTAGGAATAGCGGGAGTTGATGAGCAGTTCTTC. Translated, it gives CASSTLGIAGVDEQFF.